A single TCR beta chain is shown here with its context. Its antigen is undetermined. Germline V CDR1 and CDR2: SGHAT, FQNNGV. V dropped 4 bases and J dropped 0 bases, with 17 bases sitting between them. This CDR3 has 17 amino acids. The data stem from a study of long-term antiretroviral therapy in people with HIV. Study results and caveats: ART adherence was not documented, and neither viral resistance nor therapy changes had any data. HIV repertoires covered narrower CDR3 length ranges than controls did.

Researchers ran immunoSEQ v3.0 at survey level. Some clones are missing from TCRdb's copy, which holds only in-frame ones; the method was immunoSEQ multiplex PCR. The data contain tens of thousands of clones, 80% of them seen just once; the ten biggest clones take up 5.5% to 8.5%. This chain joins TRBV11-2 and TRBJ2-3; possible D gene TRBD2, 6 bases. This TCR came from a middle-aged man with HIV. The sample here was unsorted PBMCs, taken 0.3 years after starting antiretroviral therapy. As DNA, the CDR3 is TGTGCCAGCAGCTCCAAGCCCCGGGACTTTAGCACAGATACGCAGTATTTT. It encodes CASSSKPRDFSTDTQYF.